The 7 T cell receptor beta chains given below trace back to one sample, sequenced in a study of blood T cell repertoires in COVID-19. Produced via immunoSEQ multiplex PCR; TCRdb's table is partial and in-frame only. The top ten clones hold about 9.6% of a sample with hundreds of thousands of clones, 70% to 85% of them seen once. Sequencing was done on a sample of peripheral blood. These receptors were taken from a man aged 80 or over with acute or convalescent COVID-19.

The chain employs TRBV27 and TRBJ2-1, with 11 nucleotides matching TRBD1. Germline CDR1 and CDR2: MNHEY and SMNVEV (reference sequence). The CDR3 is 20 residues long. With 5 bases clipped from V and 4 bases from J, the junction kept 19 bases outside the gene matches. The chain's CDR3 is CASSPHRTGGRILLYNEQFF. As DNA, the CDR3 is TGTGCCAGCAGTCCGCACCGGACAGGGGGCCGTATCCTTTTATACAATGAGCAGTTCTTC.

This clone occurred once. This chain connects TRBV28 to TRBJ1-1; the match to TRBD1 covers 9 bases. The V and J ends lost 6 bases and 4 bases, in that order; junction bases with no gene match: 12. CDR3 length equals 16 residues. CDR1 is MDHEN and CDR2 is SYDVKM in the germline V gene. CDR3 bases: TGTGCCAGCAGCTTGGCAACCGGGACAGGGCTCACTGAAGCTTTCTTT. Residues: CASSLATGTGLTEAFF.

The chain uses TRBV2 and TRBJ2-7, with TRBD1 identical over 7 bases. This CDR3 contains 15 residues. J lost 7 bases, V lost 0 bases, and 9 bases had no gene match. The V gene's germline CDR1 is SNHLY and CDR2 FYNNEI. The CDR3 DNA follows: TGTGCCAGCAGTGAAGCGTCGGTGGGACAGTCTGAGCAGTACTTC. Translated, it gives CASSEASVGQSEQYF.

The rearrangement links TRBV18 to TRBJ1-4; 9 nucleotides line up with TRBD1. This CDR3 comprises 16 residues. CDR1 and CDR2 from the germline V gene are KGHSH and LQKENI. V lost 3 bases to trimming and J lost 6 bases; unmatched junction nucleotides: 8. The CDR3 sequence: CASSPFYRGQDEKLFF. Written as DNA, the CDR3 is TGTGCCAGCTCACCCTTTTACAGGGGGCAAGATGAAAAACTGTTTTTT.

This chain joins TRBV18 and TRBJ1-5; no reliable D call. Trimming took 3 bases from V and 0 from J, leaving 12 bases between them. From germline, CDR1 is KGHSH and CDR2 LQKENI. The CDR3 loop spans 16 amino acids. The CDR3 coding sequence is TGTGCCAGCTCACCGACACAGACTAATAGCAATCAGCCCCAGCATTTT. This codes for CASSPTQTNSNQPQHF.

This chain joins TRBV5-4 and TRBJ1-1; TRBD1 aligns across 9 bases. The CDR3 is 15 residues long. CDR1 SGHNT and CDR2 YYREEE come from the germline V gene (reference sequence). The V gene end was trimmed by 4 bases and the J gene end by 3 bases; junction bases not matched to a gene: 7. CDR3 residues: CASSLDRGRDTEAFF. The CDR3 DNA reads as TGTGCCAGCAGCCTGGACAGGGGTAGGGACACTGAAGCTTTCTTT.

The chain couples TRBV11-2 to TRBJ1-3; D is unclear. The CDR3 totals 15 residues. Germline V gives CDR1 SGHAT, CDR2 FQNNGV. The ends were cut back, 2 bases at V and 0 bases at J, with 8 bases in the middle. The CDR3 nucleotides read TGTGCCAGCAGCTTATGGAGAGACTCTGGAAACACCATATATTTT. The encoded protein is CASSLWRDSGNTIYF.